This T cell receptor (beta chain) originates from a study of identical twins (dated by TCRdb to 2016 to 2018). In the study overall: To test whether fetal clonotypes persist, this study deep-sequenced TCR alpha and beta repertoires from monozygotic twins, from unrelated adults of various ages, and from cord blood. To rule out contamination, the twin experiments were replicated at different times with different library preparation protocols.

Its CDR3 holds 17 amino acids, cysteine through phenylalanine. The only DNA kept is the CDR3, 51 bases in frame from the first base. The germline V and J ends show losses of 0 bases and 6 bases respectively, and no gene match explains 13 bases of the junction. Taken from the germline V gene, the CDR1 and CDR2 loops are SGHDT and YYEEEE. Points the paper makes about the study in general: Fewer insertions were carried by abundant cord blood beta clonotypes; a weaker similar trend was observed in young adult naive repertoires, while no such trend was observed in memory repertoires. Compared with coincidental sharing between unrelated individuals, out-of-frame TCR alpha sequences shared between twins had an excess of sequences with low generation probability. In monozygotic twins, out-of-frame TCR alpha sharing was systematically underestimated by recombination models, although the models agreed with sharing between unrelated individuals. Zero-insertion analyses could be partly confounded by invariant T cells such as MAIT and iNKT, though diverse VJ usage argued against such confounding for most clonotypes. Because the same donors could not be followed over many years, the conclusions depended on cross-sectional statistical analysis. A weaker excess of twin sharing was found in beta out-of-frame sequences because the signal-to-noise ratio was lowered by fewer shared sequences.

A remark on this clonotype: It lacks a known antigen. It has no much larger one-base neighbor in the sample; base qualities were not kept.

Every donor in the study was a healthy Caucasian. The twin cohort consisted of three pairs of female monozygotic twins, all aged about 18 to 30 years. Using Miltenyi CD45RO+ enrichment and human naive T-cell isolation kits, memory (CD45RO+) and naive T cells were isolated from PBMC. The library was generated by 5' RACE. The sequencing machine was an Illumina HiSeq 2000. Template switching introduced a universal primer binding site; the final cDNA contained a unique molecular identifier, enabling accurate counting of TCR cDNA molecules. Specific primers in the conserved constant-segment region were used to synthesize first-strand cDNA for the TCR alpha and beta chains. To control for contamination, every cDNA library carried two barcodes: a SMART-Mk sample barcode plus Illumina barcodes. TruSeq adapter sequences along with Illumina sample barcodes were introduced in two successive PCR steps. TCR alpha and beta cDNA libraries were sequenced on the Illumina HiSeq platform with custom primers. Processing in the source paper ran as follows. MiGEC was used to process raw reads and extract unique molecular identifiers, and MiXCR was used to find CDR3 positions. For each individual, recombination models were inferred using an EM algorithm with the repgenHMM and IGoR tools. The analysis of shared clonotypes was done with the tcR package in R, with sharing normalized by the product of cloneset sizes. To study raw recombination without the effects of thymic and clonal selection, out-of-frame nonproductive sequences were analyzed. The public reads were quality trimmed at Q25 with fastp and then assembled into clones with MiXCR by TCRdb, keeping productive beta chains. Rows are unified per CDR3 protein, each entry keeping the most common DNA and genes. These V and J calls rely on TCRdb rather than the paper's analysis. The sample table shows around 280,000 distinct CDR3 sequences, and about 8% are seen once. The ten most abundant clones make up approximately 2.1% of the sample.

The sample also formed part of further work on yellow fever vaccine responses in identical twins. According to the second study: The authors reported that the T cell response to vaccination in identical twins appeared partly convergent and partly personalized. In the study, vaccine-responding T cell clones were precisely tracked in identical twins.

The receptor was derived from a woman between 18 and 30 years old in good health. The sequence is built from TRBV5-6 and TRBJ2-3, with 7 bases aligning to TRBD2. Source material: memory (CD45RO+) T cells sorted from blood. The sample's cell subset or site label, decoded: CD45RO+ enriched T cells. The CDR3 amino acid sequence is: CASSLGWASGVMDTQYF. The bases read TGTGCCAGCAGCTTGGGATGGGCAAGCGGGGTAATGGATACGCAGTATTTT. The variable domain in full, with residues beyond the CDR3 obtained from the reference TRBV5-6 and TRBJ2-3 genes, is DAGVTQSPTHLIKTRGQQVTLRCSPKSGHDTVSWYQQALGQGPQFIFQYYEEEERQRGNFPDRFSGHQFPNYSSELNVNALLLGDSALYLCASSLGWASGVMDTQYFGPGTRLTVL.